This T cell receptor (beta chain) was recorded in a study of identical twins. Points from the study as a whole: Instead of following the same donors, the conclusions were based on cross-sectional statistical analysis. Where out-of-frame alpha sequences were twin-shared, they showed excess low generation probability.

A universal primer site came from template switching; cDNA carried unique molecular identifiers. TCRdb independently ran MiXCR on the 5' RACE reads; one entry per CDR3 protein. The repertoire includes around 650,000 distinct CDR3 sequences, about 7.1% of them detected once, and approximately 1.5% sits in the top ten. V lost 0 bases and J 4 bases, leaving 9 bases between the germline ends. Germline CDR1 and CDR2: SGHDT and YYEEEE. The CDR3 contains 14 residues. This clonotype was recorded at least ten times. Its antigen is not known. The sample was also reused in another study, on yellow fever vaccine responses in identical twins. That study adds: The authors reported partly convergent, partly personalized vaccine responses in identical twins.

This receptor was obtained from a woman aged 18-29 years in good health. The sample consisted of PBMCs. The chain joins TRBV5-6 to TRBJ2-3; D ambiguous. The CDR3 coding sequence is TGTGCCAGCAGCTTGGATGTGTCGGCAGATACGCAGTATTTT. As protein: CASSLDVSADTQYF.